These T cell receptor beta chains were read from a single sample in a study of T-cell memory formation after mild COVID-19. TCRdb called the 5' RACE reads again in MiXCR, with one record for every CDR3 protein. The table has about 250,000 distinct CDR3 sequences, 15% seen once. Sequenced sample: PBMCs or a T cell subset sorted from them (not recorded which). The receptors derive from an adult woman who had mild COVID-19 (a few samples of this study predate the infection). Cell type and time point are not known. The CDR3 runs from the conserved cysteine through the conserved F or W. D genes are given only for firm matches. Size is omitted from some rows. Given values are once, few, many or a class for expanded clones.

V gene: TRBV5-1; clone size: -; J gene: TRBJ2-7; D gene: -; CDR3 protein: CASSPDSHSNEQYF; CDR3 DNA: TGCGCCAGCAGCCCGGACAGCCACTCTAACGAGCAGTACTTC
V gene: TRBV12-3/TRBV12-4; clone size: few; J gene: TRBJ1-2; D gene: TRBD1; CDR3 protein: CASSHNRGWEGYTF; CDR3 DNA: TGTGCCAGCAGTCACAACAGGGGGTGGGAGGGCTACACCTTC
V gene: TRBV27; clone size: -; J gene: TRBJ2-3; D gene: -; CDR3 protein: CASSLRRSEGGFRTDTQYF; CDR3 DNA: TGTGCCAGCAGTTTACGTCGGTCAGAGGGGGGATTTCGCACAGATACGCAGTATTTT
V gene: TRBV24-1; clone size: many; J gene: TRBJ2-2; D gene: -; CDR3 protein: CATMEEWGGELFF; CDR3 DNA: TGTGCCACCATGGAGGAATGGGGCGGGGAGCTGTTTTTT
V gene: TRBV10-3; clone size: -; J gene: TRBJ2-5; D gene: -; CDR3 protein: CATCDQAVETQYF; CDR3 DNA: TGTGCCACCTGTGATCAAGCGGTCGAGACCCAGTACTTC
V gene: TRBV12-3/TRBV12-4; clone size: many; J gene: TRBJ2-3; D gene: -; CDR3 protein: CASSLGGSDTQYF; CDR3 DNA: TGTGCCAGCAGTTTGGGAGGTTCAGATACGCAGTATTTT
V gene: TRBV19; clone size: few; J gene: TRBJ2-1; D gene: TRBD2; CDR3 protein: CASSIEASGSYNEQFF; CDR3 DNA: TGTGCCAGTAGTATAGAAGCTAGCGGGAGCTACAATGAGCAGTTCTTC
V gene: TRBV4-1; clone size: few; J gene: TRBJ1-5; D gene: -; CDR3 protein: CASSQETGVGNQPQHF; CDR3 DNA: TGCGCCAGCAGCCAAGAAACCGGGGTGGGCAATCAGCCCCAGCATTTT
V gene: TRBV20-1; clone size: -; J gene: TRBJ2-5; D gene: TRBD2; CDR3 protein: CSARELAGGSWETQYF; CDR3 DNA: TGCAGTGCTAGAGAGCTAGCGGGGGGCTCTTGGGAGACCCAGTACTTC
V gene: TRBV15; clone size: -; J gene: TRBJ1-1; D gene: -; CDR3 protein: CATSSPGMGPNTEAFF; CDR3 DNA: TGTGCCACCAGCAGCCCAGGTATGGGCCCGAACACTGAAGCTTTCTTT
V gene: TRBV10-3; clone size: few; J gene: TRBJ1-5; D gene: -; CDR3 protein: CAISDRAQNQPQHF; CDR3 DNA: TGTGCCATCAGTGATAGGGCCCAAAATCAGCCCCAGCATTTT
V gene: TRBV24-1; clone size: -; J gene: TRBJ2-7; D gene: TRBD1; CDR3 protein: CATSEGVKGTGLSYEQYF; CDR3 DNA: TGTGCCACCAGTGAAGGTGTTAAAGGGACAGGGCTTTCCTACGAGCAGTACTTC
V gene: TRBV20-1; clone size: few; J gene: TRBJ2-1; D gene: -; CDR3 protein: CSARDWDEQFF; CDR3 DNA: TGCAGTGCTAGAGATTGGGATGAGCAGTTCTTC
V gene: TRBV5-1; clone size: -; J gene: TRBJ2-5; D gene: TRBD2; CDR3 protein: CASSLETSGGETQYF; CDR3 DNA: TGCGCCAGCAGCTTGGAGACTAGCGGGGGAGAGACCCAGTACTTC
V gene: TRBV5-1; clone size: -; J gene: TRBJ1-2; D gene: -; CDR3 protein: CASSAATGIGGYTF; CDR3 DNA: TGCGCCAGCAGCGCTGCTACAGGGATCGGTGGCTACACCTTC
V gene: TRBV12-3/TRBV12-4; clone size: few; J gene: TRBJ1-2; D gene: TRBD1; CDR3 protein: CASSPRTGGVGYTF; CDR3 DNA: TGTGCCAGCAGTCCAAGGACAGGAGGGGTTGGCTACACCTTC
V gene: TRBV4-2; clone size: -; J gene: TRBJ2-7; D gene: TRBD2; CDR3 protein: CASSQAPPLVAGESDEQYF; CDR3 DNA: TGTGCCAGCAGCCAGGCCCCGCCCTTGGTAGCGGGAGAGAGCGACGAGCAGTACTTC
V gene: TRBV29-1; clone size: -; J gene: TRBJ2-3; D gene: -; CDR3 protein: CSVEWSADTQYF; CDR3 DNA: TGCAGCGTTGAATGGAGTGCGGATACGCAGTATTTT
V gene: TRBV29-1; clone size: few; J gene: TRBJ2-7; D gene: -; CDR3 protein: CSVADVTYEQYF; CDR3 DNA: TGCAGCGTCGCGGATGTTACCTACGAGCAGTACTTC
V gene: TRBV20-1; clone size: -; J gene: TRBJ1-3; D gene: -; CDR3 protein: CSARDLSYSGNTIYF; CDR3 DNA: TGCAGTGCTAGAGATCTCAGTTACTCTGGAAACACCATATATTTT
V gene: TRBV20-1; clone size: -; J gene: TRBJ2-7; D gene: -; CDR3 protein: CSASQGGEQYF; CDR3 DNA: TGCAGTGCTAGCCAAGGGGGTGAGCAGTACTTC
V gene: TRBV5-6; clone size: few; J gene: TRBJ2-3; D gene: -; CDR3 protein: CASSLGLNSDTQYF; CDR3 DNA: TGTGCCAGCAGCTTGGGACTGAATTCAGATACGCAGTATTTT
V gene: TRBV7-2; clone size: many; J gene: TRBJ2-3; D gene: TRBD1; CDR3 protein: CASRSHRTGADTQYF; CDR3 DNA: TGTGCCAGCAGATCGCACAGAACAGGGGCAGATACGCAGTATTTT
V gene: TRBV20-1; clone size: -; J gene: TRBJ2-5; D gene: -; CDR3 protein: CSARKGDETQYF; CDR3 DNA: TGCAGTGCACGGAAGGGCGACGAGACCCAGTACTTC
V gene: TRBV5-5; clone size: -; J gene: TRBJ1-5; D gene: -; CDR3 protein: CASSMTGNGNQPQHF; CDR3 DNA: TGTGCCAGCAGCATGACAGGCAATGGCAATCAGCCCCAGCATTTT
V gene: TRBV12-3/TRBV12-4; clone size: many; J gene: TRBJ1-1; D gene: -; CDR3 protein: CASSLAAGAEDKNTEAFF; CDR3 DNA: TGTGCCAGCAGTTTAGCGGCAGGAGCCGAAGATAAGAACACTGAAGCTTTCTTT
V gene: TRBV14; clone size: many; J gene: TRBJ2-2; D gene: -; CDR3 protein: CASSQELGNTGELFF; CDR3 DNA: TGTGCCAGCAGCCAGGAACTAGGGAACACCGGGGAGCTGTTTTTT
V gene: TRBV20-1; clone size: -; J gene: TRBJ2-3; D gene: -; CDR3 protein: CSARSDTQYF; CDR3 DNA: TGCAGTGCTAGATCCGATACGCAGTATTTT
V gene: TRBV19; clone size: -; J gene: TRBJ2-1; D gene: TRBD2; CDR3 protein: CASSTLAGGSYNEQFF; CDR3 DNA: TGTGCCAGTAGTACTTTAGCGGGGGGTTCCTACAATGAGCAGTTCTTC
V gene: TRBV5-1; clone size: many; J gene: TRBJ1-1; D gene: -; CDR3 protein: CASSSGQPNTEAFF; CDR3 DNA: TGCGCCAGCAGCTCGGGACAACCGAACACTGAAGCTTTCTTT
V gene: TRBV27; clone size: few; J gene: TRBJ2-7; D gene: TRBD2; CDR3 protein: CASSPAGTSGTYEQYF; CDR3 DNA: TGTGCCAGCAGTCCCGCCGGTACTAGCGGTACCTACGAGCAGTACTTC
V gene: TRBV21-1; clone size: -; J gene: TRBJ2-5; D gene: -; CDR3 protein: CASSKPIPLKQETQYF; CDR3 DNA: TGTGCCAGCAGCAAACCAATTCCTTTAAAACAAGAGACCCAGTACTTC
V gene: TRBV5-1; clone size: many; J gene: TRBJ1-5; D gene: -; CDR3 protein: CASSLRGERRQPQHF; CDR3 DNA: TGCGCCAGCAGCTTGAGGGGGGAAAGACGTCAGCCCCAGCATTTT
V gene: TRBV7-2; clone size: -; J gene: TRBJ2-5; D gene: TRBD2; CDR3 protein: CASSPSGRGETQYF; CDR3 DNA: TGTGCCAGCAGCCCTAGCGGGAGAGGGGAGACCCAGTACTTC
V gene: TRBV10-3; clone size: -; J gene: TRBJ2-1; D gene: TRBD1; CDR3 protein: CAISGQGSSNEQFF; CDR3 DNA: TGTGCCATCAGCGGACAGGGATCGAGCAATGAGCAGTTCTTC
V gene: TRBV5-6; clone size: many; J gene: TRBJ2-5; D gene: -; CDR3 protein: CASSHTMYF; CDR3 DNA: TGTGCCAGCAGCCATACAATGTACTTC
V gene: TRBV24-1; clone size: -; J gene: TRBJ2-5; D gene: -; CDR3 protein: CATSESRVQETQYF; CDR3 DNA: TGTGCCACCAGTGAATCCAGGGTGCAAGAGACCCAGTACTTC
V gene: TRBV25-1; clone size: -; J gene: TRBJ2-7; D gene: -; CDR3 protein: CASSGDYHYEQYF; CDR3 DNA: TGTGCCAGCAGCGGAGACTATCACTACGAGCAGTACTTC
V gene: TRBV15; clone size: -; J gene: TRBJ2-7; D gene: -; CDR3 protein: CATSRGQGIIGYEQYF; CDR3 DNA: TGTGCCACCAGCAGGGGCCAGGGGATCATCGGCTACGAGCAGTACTTC
V gene: TRBV29-1; clone size: few; J gene: TRBJ2-1; D gene: -; CDR3 protein: CSVERGLGNEQFF; CDR3 DNA: TGCAGCGTTGAGAGGGGCCTGGGCAATGAGCAGTTCTTC
V gene: TRBV15; clone size: -; J gene: TRBJ2-5; D gene: TRBD1; CDR3 protein: CATSPRTGGQETQYF; CDR3 DNA: TGTGCCACCAGCCCAAGGACAGGGGGCCAAGAGACCCAGTACTTC
V gene: TRBV5-1; clone size: -; J gene: TRBJ1-1; D gene: TRBD1; CDR3 protein: CASSSWDRGGNTEAFF; CDR3 DNA: TGCGCCAGCAGCTCCTGGGACAGGGGAGGGAACACTGAAGCTTTCTTT
V gene: TRBV5-1; clone size: -; J gene: TRBJ2-1; D gene: TRBD1; CDR3 protein: CACRGQGADEQFF; CDR3 DNA: TGCGCCTGCAGGGGACAGGGTGCGGATGAGCAGTTCTTC
V gene: TRBV6-5; clone size: few; J gene: TRBJ2-6; D gene: -; CDR3 protein: CASSYSRFSSGANVLTF; CDR3 DNA: TGTGCCAGCAGTTACTCGCGGTTTTCCTCTGGGGCCAACGTCCTGACTTTC
V gene: TRBV5-1; clone size: few; J gene: TRBJ2-7; D gene: TRBD2; CDR3 protein: CASSLEWSASGGQQYF; CDR3 DNA: TGCGCCAGCAGCTTGGAATGGAGTGCTAGCGGGGGGCAGCAGTACTTC
V gene: TRBV6-5; clone size: few; J gene: TRBJ2-1; D gene: -; CDR3 protein: CASSYSGQGQSNEQFF; CDR3 DNA: TGTGCCAGCAGTTACTCGGGCCAAGGGCAGTCCAATGAGCAGTTCTTC